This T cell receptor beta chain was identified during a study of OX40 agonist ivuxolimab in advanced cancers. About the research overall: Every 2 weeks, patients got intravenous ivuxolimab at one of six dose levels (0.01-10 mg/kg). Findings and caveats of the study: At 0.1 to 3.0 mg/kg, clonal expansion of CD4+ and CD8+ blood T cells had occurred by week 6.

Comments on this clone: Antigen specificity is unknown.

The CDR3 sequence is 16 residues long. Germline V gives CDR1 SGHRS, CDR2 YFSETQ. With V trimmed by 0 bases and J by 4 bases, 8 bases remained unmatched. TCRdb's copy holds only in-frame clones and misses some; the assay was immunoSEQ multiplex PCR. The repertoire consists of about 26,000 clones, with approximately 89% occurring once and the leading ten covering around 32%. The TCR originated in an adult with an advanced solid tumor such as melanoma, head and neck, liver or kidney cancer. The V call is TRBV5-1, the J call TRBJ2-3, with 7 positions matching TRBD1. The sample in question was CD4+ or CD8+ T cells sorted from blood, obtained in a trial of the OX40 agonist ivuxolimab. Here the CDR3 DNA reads TGCGCCAGCAGCTTGGAACAGGGGAAGTTCGCAGATACGCAGTATTTT. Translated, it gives CASSLEQGKFADTQYF.